Below are 30 T cell receptor beta chains sequenced from a single sample in a study of T cell repertoires in enteric fever. TCRdb reanalysed the reads using MiXCR and keeps one entry per CDR3 protein. The sample records about 1,600 distinct CDR3 sequences, approximately 33% being singletons. Sequencing was done on a sample of CCR7- CD38- CD4+ T cells from PBMCs. The source is a human donor with Salmonella enteric fever, either typhoid or paratyphoid (not recorded which).

This clonotype was seen more than once but under ten times. The chain is built from TRBV7-9 and TRBJ2-7, with D perhaps TRBD1 (6 bases). Germline CDR1 and CDR2: SEHNR and FQNEAQ (reference sequence). V was cut by 8 bases and J by 4 bases, with 21 bases left in between. The CDR3 totals 15 residues. The CDR3 DNA follows: TGTGCCAGCTCAAACAGGGTGATGGGGTATTACGAGCAGTACTTC. Residues: CASSNRVMGYYEQYF. Full variable domain (remainder filled in from reference TRBV7-9 and TRBJ2-7): DTGVSQNPRHKITKRGQNVTFRCDPISEHNRLYWYRQTLGQGPEFLTYFQNEAQLEKSRLLSDRFSAERPKGSFSTLEIQRTEQGDSAMYLCASSNRVMGYYEQYFGPGTRLTVT.

By sample share, this clonotype is hyperexpanded. The V gene is TRBV7-6, the J gene TRBJ1-4, with D unclear. This CDR3 spans 16 amino acids. Trimming took off 2 bases at V and 0 bases at J, with 10 bases between the two ends. CDR1 and CDR2 (germline): SGHVS, FNYEAQ. The CDR3 bases are TGTGCCAGCAGCTTATTCGCCACGTCAACTAATGAAAAACTGTTTTTT. This codes for CASSLFATSTNEKLFF. Full variable domain (outside the CDR3, taken from reference TRBV7-6 and TRBJ1-4): GAGVSQSPRYKVTKRGQDVALRCDPISGHVSLYWYRQALGQGPEFLTYFNYEAQQDKSGLPNDRFSAERPEGSISTLTIQRTEQRDSAMYRCASSLFATSTNEKLFFGSGTQLSVL.

The gene calls are TRBV7-3 and TRBJ2-1, with 7 bases lining up with TRBD1. The CDR3 sequence is 15 residues long. Germline V gives CDR1 SGHTA, CDR2 FQGTGA. The J segment lost 4 bases and the V segment lost 4 bases, leaving 7 bases of the junction unmatched. CDR3 nucleotides: TGTGCCAGCAGCTCCGACAGGGCGGCTTACAATGAGCAGTTCTTC. It specifies CASSSDRAAYNEQFF.

This clonotype has a handful of counts. This rearrangement joins TRBV7-3 to TRBJ1-2; 9 nucleotides align to TRBD1. The V gene end was trimmed by 5 bases and the J gene end by 8 bases; junction bases not matched to a gene: 6. Germline V gives CDR1 SGHTA, CDR2 FQGTGA. The CDR3 is made up of 13 amino acids. The CDR3 spells CASSPGQGEGYTF. The DNA of the CDR3 is TGTGCCAGCAGCCCGGGACAGGGAGAAGGCTACACCTTC.

Relative to its sample, this clonotype is large. The rearrangement joins TRBV7-9 to TRBJ2-1; the match to TRBD2 covers 9 bases. In germline, CDR1 is SEHNR, CDR2 FQNEAQ (reference sequence). The V and J ends lost 5 bases and 5 bases, in that order; junction bases with no gene match: 4. The CDR3 sequence is 14 residues long. CDR3 sequence reads: CASSPGTSNNEQFF. The CDR3 DNA is TGTGCCAGCAGCCCCGGGACTAGCAACAATGAGCAGTTCTTC.

V and J are TRBV7-9 and TRBJ2-7; TRBD2 is a possible D gene (5 bases). The CDR3 is made up of 12 amino acids. V dropped 2 bases and J dropped 5 bases, with 7 bases sitting between them. Germline CDR1 is SEHNR and CDR2 is FQNEAQ (reference sequence). The CDR3 coding sequence is TGTGCCAGCAGCTTACCCGGGGACGAGCAGTACTTC. It yields the protein CASSLPGDEQYF.

A few counts support this clonotype. The rearrangement uses TRBV5-1 and TRBJ2-3, with D unresolved. This CDR3 spans 14 amino acids. Germline CDR1 reads SGHRS; CDR2 reads YFSETQ. V lost 7 bases and J lost 3, with 15 bases in between. The DNA for the CDR3 is TGCGCCAGCGTCGATGGGGTAGGAACAGATACGCAGTATTTT. The encoded protein is CASVDGVGTDTQYF.

This clonotype is deemed medium-sized. V is TRBV29-1 and J is TRBJ2-7; no firm D call. Trimming cost V 4 bases and J 4 bases, with 14 bases left between them. Germline values: CDR1 SQVTM, CDR2 ANQGSEA. The CDR3 sequence is 13 residues long. The CDR3 sequence is CSVVETPTYEQYF. The CDR3 DNA is TGCAGCGTTGTCGAGACACCTACGTACGAGCAGTACTTC.

This rearrangement joins TRBV5-1 to TRBJ2-7; 9 nucleotides align to TRBD2. J lost 6 bases, V lost 2 bases, and 6 bases had no gene match. Looked up from germline, CDR1 is SGHRS and CDR2 is YFSETQ. The CDR3 runs 14 residues. The CDR3 protein is CASSFLAGRIEQYF. The CDR3 DNA reads as TGCGCCAGCAGCTTTCTAGCGGGACGGATCGAGCAGTACTTC.

In its sample, this clonotype was seen a few times. V usage is TRBV5-1 and J usage is TRBJ2-6; D is unclear. The CDR3 extends over 18 amino acids. Germline-derived CDR1 and CDR2 are SGHRS and YFSETQ. The V gene lost 0 bases and the J gene lost 2 bases, with 15 bases spanning the gap. The DNA for the CDR3 is TGCGCCAGCAGCTTGGCCGGCGGAAGGGAAACTGGGGCCAACGTCCTGACTTTC. Residues: CASSLAGGRETGANVLTF. Drawing the rest from reference TRBV5-1 and TRBJ2-6, the complete variable domain is KAGVTQTPRYLIKTRGQQVTLSCSPISGHRSVSWYQQTPGQGLQFLFEYFSETQRNKGNFPGRFSGRQFSNSRSEMNVSTLELGDSALYLCASSLAGGRETGANVLTFGAGSRLTVL.

The chain carries TRBV11-2 and TRBJ2-3, with D possibly being TRBD1 (5 bases). CDR1 SGHAT and CDR2 FQNNGV come from the germline V gene. The CDR3 sequence is 17 residues long. V was pared by 2 bases and J by 0 bases, with 15 bases between. The CDR3 loop is CASSLLPRAGSTDTQYF. DNA for the CDR3: TGTGCCAGCAGCTTACTTCCCAGGGCCGGCAGCACAGATACGCAGTATTTT.

This rearrangement joins TRBV19 to TRBJ2-6; 7 bases align to TRBD1. The CDR3 sequence is 15 residues long. The junction had 2 bases not matched to a gene; V was cut back by 4 bases and J by 2 bases. Germline assignment: CDR1 LNHDA and CDR2 SQIVND (reference sequence). The CDR3 spells CASSNQGAGANVLTF. CDR3 DNA: TGTGCCAGTAGTAACCAGGGGGCTGGGGCCAACGTCCTGACTTTC.

In its sample, this clonotype was seen a few times. The rearrangement joins TRBV7-9 to TRBJ2-1; tentatively, D is TRBD2 (7 bases). This CDR3 has 16 residues. V lost 5 bases to trimming and J lost 3 bases, with 17 bases between them. Germline V CDR1 and CDR2: SEHNR, FQNEAQ (reference sequence). The CDR3 region is CASSPARGRVYNEQFF. In nucleotides, the CDR3 is TGTGCCAGCAGCCCGGCGAGGGGGAGGGTCTACAATGAGCAGTTCTTC.

The chain couples TRBV7-3 to TRBJ2-3, with no clear D. Trimming removed 2 bases from V and 3 bases from J, with 12 bases in between. Looked up from germline, CDR1 is SGHTA and CDR2 is FQGTGA. This CDR3 spans 15 amino acids. The CDR3 bases are TGTGCCAGCAGCTTAGAGCCATTGGCAACAGATACGCAGTATTTT. It codes for CASSLEPLATDTQYF.

The CDR3 DNA follows: TGTGCCAGCAGCATGTACCGGGACAGTGACACCGGGGAGCTGTTTTTT. It translates to CASSMYRDSDTGELFF. The chain is built from TRBV7-9 and TRBJ2-2, with 7 positions matching TRBD1. Per the germline V gene, CDR1 is SEHNR and CDR2 is FQNEAQ (reference sequence). This CDR3 is 16 amino acids long. V lost 5 bases to trimming and J lost 3 bases; unmatched junction nucleotides: 9.

This clonotype turned up a few times. The V call is TRBV7-9, the J call TRBJ2-2; 9 bases line up with TRBD1. CDR3 size: 16 residues. V gave up 4 bases and J gave up 4 bases; unmatched junction bases: 7. Germline CDR1 SEHNR, CDR2 FQNEAQ (reference sequence). The CDR3 nucleotides read TGTGCCAGCAGCTCGCGACAGGGGGAGATCACCGGGGAGCTGTTTTTT. It translates to CASSSRQGEITGELFF. Complete variable domain (other parts from reference TRBV7-9 and TRBJ2-2): DTGVSQNPRHKITKRGQNVTFRCDPISEHNRLYWYRQTLGQGPEFLTYFQNEAQLEKSRLLSDRFSAERPKGSFSTLEIQRTEQGDSAMYLCASSSRQGEITGELFFGEGSRLTVL.

The chain is built from TRBV5-1 and TRBJ1-2, with D unresolved. Trimming pared 4 bases from V and 2 bases from J, leaving 12 bases between. Germline V gene lookup returns CDR1 SGHRS and CDR2 YFSETQ. The CDR3 is 14 amino acids. CDR3 nucleotide sequence: TGCGCCAGCAGCCCAGAGGGTCGAAACTATGGCTACACCTTC. Its translation: CASSPEGRNYGYTF.

This clonotype was counted a few times. The chain joins TRBV7-9 to TRBJ2-5, with 9 positions matching TRBD2. Trimming cost V 4 bases and J 5 bases; bases outside gene matches: 17. The CDR3 sequence is 18 residues long. Per germline, CDR1 SEHNR and CDR2 FQNEAQ (reference sequence). The CDR3 spells CASSSPLGLAGRGETQYF. In DNA, the CDR3 is TGTGCCAGCAGCTCCCCCCTCGGCCTAGCGGGACGAGGGGAGACCCAGTACTTC.

The chain combines TRBV5-1 with TRBJ1-1; D possibly corresponds to TRBD1 (5 bases). Looked up from germline, CDR1 is SGHRS and CDR2 is YFSETQ. Trimming pared 4 bases from V and 7 bases from J, leaving 20 bases between. This CDR3 is 15 amino acids long. CDR3 nucleotide sequence: TGCGCCAGCAGCCAAGGAGGTGGACAAGGGATTGAAGCTTTCTTT. Translated, it gives CASSQGGGQGIEAFF.

Concerning this clonotype: This sequence may be a read error, since a much larger clone differs from it by one base. V is TRBV5-1 and J is TRBJ2-3; 8 bases are shared with TRBD1. CDR1 SGHRS and CDR2 YFSETQ come from the germline V gene. The CDR3 has 17 residues. For the CDR3, the DNA is TGCGTCAGCAGCTTGGGGGACAGGCTCGATAGCACAGATACGCAGTATTTT. It translates to CVSSLGDRLDSTDTQYF.

V gene TRBV18 combines with J gene TRBJ1-2, with TRBD1 matching over 8 bases. This CDR3 is built from 14 residues. In germline, CDR1 is KGHSH, CDR2 LQKENI. With V trimmed by 3 bases and J by 4 bases, 4 bases remained unmatched. CDR3 sequence reads: CASSPGQEAYGYTF. Here the CDR3 DNA reads TGTGCCAGCTCACCGGGACAGGAGGCCTATGGCTACACCTTC.

This sequence joins TRBV7-3 and TRBJ2-3, with a weak D call TRBD2 (5 bases). This CDR3 is built from 15 residues. Trimming shortened V by 5 bases and J by 3 bases, and 15 bases separated the two germline ends. Germline V gives CDR1 SGHTA, CDR2 FQGTGA. CDR3 residues: CASSRGGSGTDTQYF. The CDR3 DNA reads TGTGCCAGCAGCCGAGGAGGAAGTGGGACAGATACGCAGTATTTT.

CDR3 residues: CASSFPLRRRADTQYF. The CDR3 nucleotides are TGTGCCAGCAGCTTCCCCCTACGCCGGAGGGCAGATACGCAGTATTTT. The genes are TRBV7-2 and TRBJ2-3, with D possibly matching TRBD2 (6 bases). The CDR3 covers 16 residues. The V gene lost 3 bases and the J gene lost 4 bases, with 17 bases spanning the gap. Germline values: CDR1 SGHTA, CDR2 FQGNSA. The variable domain in full, completed from reference TRBV7-2 and TRBJ2-3, reads GAGVSQSPSNKVTEKGKDVELRCDPISGHTALYWYRQSLGQGLEFLIYFQGNSAPDKSGLPSDRFSAERTGGSVSTLTIQRTQQEDSAVYLCASSFPLRRRADTQYFGPGTRLTVL.

The chain's CDR3 is CASSPTGGRVKTQYF. The DNA of the CDR3 is TGTGCCAGCAGCCCTACCGGTGGCCGGGTGAAGACCCAGTACTTC. This rearrangement joins TRBV7-9 to TRBJ2-5; D uncertain. Trimming took 5 bases from V and 6 from J, leaving 19 bases between them. CDR3 size: 15 residues. The germline CDR1 and CDR2 sequences are SEHNR and FQNEAQ (reference sequence).

By its share, this clonotype is medium-sized. This chain connects TRBV11-2 to TRBJ2-3; the D gene is possibly TRBD2 (6 bases). This CDR3 contains 16 residues. V was clipped by 5 bases and J by 1 base, with 16 bases between them. The germline gives CDR1 SGHAT, CDR2 FQNNGV. CDR3 DNA: TGTGCCAGCAGCGCGAATCGGGGGACCGGCACAGATACGCAGTATTTT. It specifies CASSANRGTGTDTQYF.

This clonotype is termed medium-sized. This chain uses TRBV7-2 with TRBJ2-3; 10 nucleotides align to TRBD2. The CDR3 is 17 residues long. The junction had 9 bases not matched to a gene; V was cut back by 4 bases and J by 2 bases. The germline CDR1 and CDR2 sequences are SGHTA and FQGNSA. CDR3 loop: CASSSLPSGRYTDTQYF. The CDR3 bases are TGTGCCAGCAGCTCGCTCCCTAGCGGGAGATACACAGATACGCAGTATTTT.

This clonotype counts as medium-sized (0.01 to 0.1%). The chain is built from TRBV5-1 and TRBJ2-7; weak D call: TRBD2 (6 bases). Trimming removed 3 bases at V and 3 bases at J, with 16 bases between. This CDR3 comprises 15 residues. Looked up from germline, CDR1 is SGHRS and CDR2 is YFSETQ. The CDR3 protein is CASSSLSSGYYEQYF. The CDR3, as DNA: TGCGCCAGCAGCTCCCTCAGTAGCGGTTACTACGAGCAGTACTTC.

This clonotype has a handful of counts. Germline is not matched at one junction end, which may reflect a read error. This sequence joins TRBV7-7 and TRBJ2-1; TRBD2 matches at 8 bases. Germline-derived CDR1 and CDR2 are SSHAT and FNYEAQ (reference sequence). The CDR3 has 15 amino acids. This CDR3 is CASSPITGTSGEQFF. Here the CDR3 DNA reads TGTGCTAGCAGCCCAATAACAGGGACTAGTGGTGAGCAGTTCTTC. Complete variable domain (other parts from reference TRBV7-7 and TRBJ2-1): GAGVSQSPRYKVTKRGQDVTLRCDPISSHATLYWYQQALGQGPEFLTYFNYEAQPDKSGLPSDRFSAERPEGSISTLTIQRTEQRDSAMYRCASSPITGTSGEQFFGPGTRLTVL.

This clonotype has only one observation. This chain joins TRBV5-1 and TRBJ2-7, with 7 bases identical to TRBD2. Trimming removed 0 bases from V and 0 bases from J; junction bases left unmatched: 3. This CDR3 contains 15 residues. Germline loops: CDR1 SGHRS, CDR2 YFSETQ. As DNA, the CDR3 is TGCGCCAGCAGCTTGGAGGGACTATCCTCCTACGAGCAGTACTTC. Translating gives CASSLEGLSSYEQYF.

The CDR3 sequence is CASSLGAANNEQFF. CDR3 nucleotides: TGCGCCAGCAGCTTGGGTGCGGCAAACAATGAGCAGTTCTTC. The gene calls are TRBV5-1 and TRBJ2-1; D is unresolved. The germline V and J ends were trimmed by 0 bases and 5 bases, with 9 bases remaining between them. There are 14 residues in the CDR3. CDR1 is SGHRS and CDR2 is YFSETQ in the germline V gene.